The rows below give T cell receptor beta chains drawn from one sample of a study of T cells in Graves' hyperthyroidism and ophthalmopathy. One entry per CDR3 protein results from TCRdb running MiXCR on the multiplex PCR reads. The sample holds around 620,000 distinct CDR3 sequences, approximately 15% seen once. The sequenced sample was blood. These receptors were collected from a woman younger than 30 with Graves' ophthalmopathy. CDR3s include the opening cysteine and the closing phenylalanine or tryptophan. The D gene is left open where the match is weak. Expanded clones are given a class, and other clones once, few, many or no size at all.

D gene: TRBD1; J gene: TRBJ2-2; V gene: TRBV4-1; clone size: few; CDR3 DNA: TGCGCCAGCAATACACCAGGGGGCGGTGGCGGGGAGCTGTTTTTT; CDR3 protein: CASNTPGGGGGELFF
D gene: TRBD2; J gene: TRBJ2-3; V gene: TRBV2; clone size: once; CDR3 DNA: TGTGCCAGCAACCTTCTAGCGGGAGTCGCAGATACGCAGTATTTT; CDR3 protein: CASNLLAGVADTQYF
D gene: TRBD2; J gene: TRBJ2-1; V gene: TRBV30; clone size: many; CDR3 DNA: TGTGCCTGGAGTAAGGCTAGCGGGAGAAATGAGCAGTTCTTC; CDR3 protein: CAWSKASGRNEQFF
D gene: TRBD2; J gene: TRBJ2-3; V gene: TRBV7-2; clone size: once; CDR3 DNA: TGTGCCAGCAGCCCTCTCCGGACTAGCGTAGGGACGCAGTATTTT; CDR3 protein: CASSPLRTSVGTQYF
D gene: -; J gene: TRBJ2-5; V gene: TRBV13; clone size: many; CDR3 DNA: TGTGCCAGCAGCTTAGCACCCCGGGTGGCCACCTCCCAAGAGACCCAGTACTTC; CDR3 protein: CASSLAPRVATSQETQYF
D gene: -; J gene: TRBJ2-3; V gene: TRBV7-9; clone size: many; CDR3 DNA: TGTGCCAGCAGCTTCCCCCCTAGCACAGATACGCAGTATTTT; CDR3 protein: CASSFPPSTDTQYF
D gene: TRBD2; J gene: TRBJ2-5; V gene: TRBV6-1; clone size: -; CDR3 DNA: TGTGCCAGCAGCCCAGCTAGCGGGAGGGAGACCCAGTACTTC; CDR3 protein: CASSPASGRETQYF
D gene: TRBD2; J gene: TRBJ2-1; V gene: TRBV7-9; clone size: -; CDR3 DNA: TGTGCCAGCACGGCTAGCGGGACGTACAATGAGCAGTTCTTC; CDR3 protein: CASTASGTYNEQFF
D gene: -; J gene: TRBJ1-4; V gene: TRBV7-8; clone size: many; CDR3 DNA: TGTGCCAGCAGCTTAGGCCTTGGGGGTGAAAAACTGTTTTTT; CDR3 protein: CASSLGLGGEKLFF
D gene: TRBD2; J gene: TRBJ2-1; V gene: TRBV7-2; clone size: many; CDR3 DNA: TGTGCCAGCAGCTTAGCTGGTCGCGGGAGAGGGACCTACAATGAGCAGTTCTTC; CDR3 protein: CASSLAGRGRGTYNEQFF
D gene: -; J gene: TRBJ1-3; V gene: TRBV19; clone size: -; CDR3 DNA: TGTGCCAGCAAGGGTGCCGGAAACACCATATATTTT; CDR3 protein: CASKGAGNTIYF
D gene: TRBD1; J gene: TRBJ2-7; V gene: TRBV7-3; clone size: many; CDR3 DNA: TGTGCCAGCAGTCCGGGACAGGGGGCATGGTACGAGCAGTACTTC; CDR3 protein: CASSPGQGAWYEQYF
D gene: -; J gene: TRBJ1-1; V gene: TRBV18; clone size: -; CDR3 DNA: TGTGCCAGCTCCCCGACACAGTTTGCCTCTCGGGGGACTGAAGCTTTCTTT; CDR3 protein: CASSPTQFASRGTEAFF
D gene: -; J gene: TRBJ2-3; V gene: TRBV5-1; clone size: many; CDR3 DNA: TGCGCCAGCAGCTTTGAAGGCCCCCTATCTCCAGATACGCAGTATTTT; CDR3 protein: CASSFEGPLSPDTQYF
D gene: TRBD1; J gene: TRBJ1-5; V gene: TRBV27; clone size: many; CDR3 DNA: TGTGCCAGCAGTTTATCTGTCAGGGGGGATCAGCCCCAGCATTTT; CDR3 protein: CASSLSVRGDQPQHF
D gene: TRBD2; J gene: TRBJ2-1; V gene: TRBV11-1; clone size: many; CDR3 DNA: TGTGCCAGCAGCTTCGGGTTAGTAGCGGGTTCTGAGCAGTTCTTC; CDR3 protein: CASSFGLVAGSEQFF
D gene: -; J gene: TRBJ2-7; V gene: TRBV4-3; clone size: -; CDR3 DNA: TGCGCCAGCAGCCAACCACAGCGAGGCGAGCAGTACTTC; CDR3 protein: CASSQPQRGEQYF
D gene: TRBD2; J gene: TRBJ2-5; V gene: TRBV14; clone size: many; CDR3 DNA: TGTGCCAGCAGCTCGGGACTAGCGGGAGTCAAACTCCAAGAGACCCAGTACTTC; CDR3 protein: CASSSGLAGVKLQETQYF
D gene: -; J gene: TRBJ1-1; V gene: TRBV7-8; clone size: many; CDR3 DNA: TGTGCCAGCAGCTCAAGCCGATTGCGGGACCACACTGAAGCTTTCTTT; CDR3 protein: CASSSSRLRDHTEAFF
D gene: -; J gene: TRBJ2-1; V gene: TRBV11-2; clone size: many; CDR3 DNA: TGTGCCAGCAGCTTACGCTCTCGGCCAGGTTCCCCGTACAATGAGCAGTTCTTC; CDR3 protein: CASSLRSRPGSPYNEQFF
D gene: -; J gene: TRBJ2-6; V gene: TRBV14; clone size: few; CDR3 DNA: TGTGCCAGCAGCCAAGAGTATAGGTATGGGGCCAACGTCCTGACTTTC; CDR3 protein: CASSQEYRYGANVLTF
D gene: -; J gene: TRBJ1-5; V gene: TRBV20-1; clone size: many; CDR3 DNA: TGCAGTGCTAGAGAAGGGGCGGGAGTGGGCAATCAGCCCCAGCATTTT; CDR3 protein: CSAREGAGVGNQPQHF
D gene: -; J gene: TRBJ1-3; V gene: TRBV11-3; clone size: few; CDR3 DNA: TGTGCCAGCAGCCTCTCCGGGACGACATTAGGGAACACCATATATTTT; CDR3 protein: CASSLSGTTLGNTIYF
D gene: -; J gene: TRBJ2-3; V gene: TRBV7-9; clone size: many; CDR3 DNA: TGTGCCAGCAGCTTATTACGGGACTGGCTCACGTCGTCAGATACGCAGTATTTT; CDR3 protein: CASSLLRDWLTSSDTQYF
D gene: TRBD2; J gene: TRBJ2-3; V gene: TRBV6-2/TRBV6-3; clone size: many; CDR3 DNA: TGTGCCAGCAGCCCCCGACTAGCGGGAGGTCCAGATACGCAGTATTTT; CDR3 protein: CASSPRLAGGPDTQYF
D gene: -; J gene: TRBJ1-4; V gene: TRBV3-1; clone size: many; CDR3 DNA: TGTGCCAGCAGCCAAAACCCTTCGAACTGGGAAAAACTGTTTTTT; CDR3 protein: CASSQNPSNWEKLFF
D gene: -; J gene: TRBJ2-1; V gene: TRBV5-5; clone size: many; CDR3 DNA: TGTGCCAGCAGCTGGGGCGGCGGGTGGGGGAGGAATGAGCAGTTCTTC; CDR3 protein: CASSWGGGWGRNEQFF
D gene: -; J gene: TRBJ2-2; V gene: TRBV11-1; clone size: few; CDR3 DNA: TGTGCCAGCAGCCCTTCGACTTGGAACACCGGGGAGCTGTTTTTT; CDR3 protein: CASSPSTWNTGELFF
D gene: -; J gene: TRBJ1-1; V gene: TRBV6-2/TRBV6-3; clone size: -; CDR3 DNA: TGTGCCAGCAGTTACATGATGAACACTGAAGCTTTCTTT; CDR3 protein: CASSYMMNTEAFF
D gene: -; J gene: TRBJ1-5; V gene: TRBV4-1; clone size: -; CDR3 DNA: TGCGCCAGCAGCCAAGATTGGGTATATAGCAATCAGCCCCAGCATTTT; CDR3 protein: CASSQDWVYSNQPQHF
D gene: -; J gene: TRBJ1-1; V gene: TRBV6-1; clone size: many; CDR3 DNA: TGTGCCAGCAGTGAAGCGGGATGGCAGGCGAACACTGAAGCTTTCTTT; CDR3 protein: CASSEAGWQANTEAFF
D gene: TRBD1; J gene: TRBJ1-5; V gene: TRBV2; clone size: many; CDR3 DNA: TGTGCCAGCAGTCCCGGGACAGGGGGCCTCGGTCAGCCCCAGCATTTT; CDR3 protein: CASSPGTGGLGQPQHF
D gene: -; J gene: TRBJ2-1; V gene: TRBV24-1; clone size: few; CDR3 DNA: TGTGCCACCAGTGATTTGCCCGATCCACGTAATGAGCAGTTCTTC; CDR3 protein: CATSDLPDPRNEQFF
D gene: -; J gene: TRBJ2-1; V gene: TRBV28; clone size: many; CDR3 DNA: TGTGCCAGCGATGGCTACAATGAGCAGTTCTTC; CDR3 protein: CASDGYNEQFF
D gene: -; J gene: TRBJ1-2; V gene: TRBV20-1; clone size: many; CDR3 DNA: TGCAGTCCTGAGGCAGGATACCACTACACCTTC; CDR3 protein: CSPEAGYHYTF
D gene: TRBD2; J gene: TRBJ2-4; V gene: TRBV7-9; clone size: -; CDR3 DNA: TGTGCCAGCAGCCCTTTGCCTAGCGGGAGTAACATTCAGTACTTC; CDR3 protein: CASSPLPSGSNIQYF
D gene: TRBD1; J gene: TRBJ1-4; V gene: TRBV28; clone size: many; CDR3 DNA: TGTGCCAGCAGTACTCACAGGGGGCTTAGGGAAAAACTGTTTTTT; CDR3 protein: CASSTHRGLREKLFF
D gene: -; J gene: TRBJ2-1; V gene: TRBV2; clone size: many; CDR3 DNA: TGTGCCAGCAGTGAGGGTGGCCTTGGGGGCCCCAATGAGCAGTTCTTC; CDR3 protein: CASSEGGLGGPNEQFF
D gene: TRBD2; J gene: TRBJ2-1; V gene: TRBV14; clone size: few; CDR3 DNA: TGTGCCAGCAGCCAAGTAATTAGCGGGAGCGTTGAGCAGTTCTTC; CDR3 protein: CASSQVISGSVEQFF
D gene: TRBD1; J gene: TRBJ2-1; V gene: TRBV9; clone size: many; CDR3 DNA: TGTGCCAGCAGCGAGACAGGGACCCGCTCCTACAATGAGCAGTTCTTC; CDR3 protein: CASSETGTRSYNEQFF
D gene: TRBD1; J gene: TRBJ2-7; V gene: TRBV6-1; clone size: many; CDR3 DNA: TGTGCCAGCAGAAGAGGACAGGGCTCCTACGAGCAGTACTTC; CDR3 protein: CASRRGQGSYEQYF
D gene: TRBD1; J gene: TRBJ2-2; V gene: TRBV2; clone size: many; CDR3 DNA: TGTGCCAGCACTAGGACAGGGGGCGACGCCGGGGAGCTGTTTTTT; CDR3 protein: CASTRTGGDAGELFF
D gene: -; J gene: TRBJ2-2; V gene: TRBV30; clone size: many; CDR3 DNA: TGTGCCTGGAGTGTCGGGGGCAGGACCTACACCGGGGAGCTGTTTTTT; CDR3 protein: CAWSVGGRTYTGELFF
D gene: TRBD2; J gene: TRBJ2-2; V gene: TRBV5-1; clone size: few; CDR3 DNA: TGCGCCAGCAGAGGAGGTGGGACTAGCGGGAACACCGGGGAGCTGTTTTTT; CDR3 protein: CASRGGGTSGNTGELFF
D gene: -; J gene: TRBJ1-6; V gene: TRBV4-2; clone size: -; CDR3 DNA: TGTGCCAGCGATCGCGCGAGGGTCTATAATTCACCCCTCCACTTT; CDR3 protein: CASDRARVYNSPLHF
D gene: TRBD2; J gene: TRBJ2-1; V gene: TRBV9; clone size: -; CDR3 DNA: TGTACCAGCAGCGTATTTAGCGGGAGTAGCAATGAGCAGTTCTTC; CDR3 protein: CTSSVFSGSSNEQFF
D gene: TRBD1; J gene: TRBJ1-1; V gene: TRBV4-1; clone size: few; CDR3 DNA: TGCGCCAGCAGGTCCCCCGGACAGGGCACTGAAGCTTTCTTT; CDR3 protein: CASRSPGQGTEAFF
D gene: -; J gene: TRBJ1-2; V gene: TRBV30; clone size: -; CDR3 DNA: TGTGCCTGGAGTGTTCGGTTGGGGGGCTACACCTTC; CDR3 protein: CAWSVRLGGYTF
D gene: -; J gene: TRBJ2-2; V gene: TRBV12-3/TRBV12-4; clone size: -; CDR3 DNA: TGTGCCAGCAGTCCTATTAGCGGATCGAACACCGGGGAGCTGCTTTTT; CDR3 protein: CASSPISGSNTGELLF
D gene: -; J gene: TRBJ1-2; V gene: TRBV4-1; clone size: few; CDR3 DNA: TGCGCCAGCAGCCAAGAGACGGGGGGGTATGGCTACACCTTC; CDR3 protein: CASSQETGGYGYTF
D gene: -; J gene: TRBJ1-1; V gene: TRBV20-1; clone size: many; CDR3 DNA: TGCAGTGCTGGTCCGGAGTACACTGAAGCTTTCTTT; CDR3 protein: CSAGPEYTEAFF
D gene: -; J gene: TRBJ2-2; V gene: TRBV7-2; clone size: many; CDR3 DNA: TGTGCCAGCAGCACGGCGAGGGGGCTAGCGGGTTACACCGGGGAGCTGTTTTTT; CDR3 protein: CASSTARGLAGYTGELFF
D gene: -; J gene: TRBJ2-3; V gene: TRBV15; clone size: few; CDR3 DNA: TGTGCCACCAGCAGAGATTGGAACAGGATCACAGATACGCAGTATTTT; CDR3 protein: CATSRDWNRITDTQYF
D gene: TRBD1; J gene: TRBJ2-5; V gene: TRBV10-3; clone size: -; CDR3 DNA: TGTGCCACCAGTGAGGGGACAGTGCAAGAGACCCAGTACTTC; CDR3 protein: CATSEGTVQETQYF
D gene: TRBD2; J gene: TRBJ2-5; V gene: TRBV27; clone size: -; CDR3 DNA: TGTGCCAGCAGCTGGACTAGCGGGAGACAAGAGACCCAGTACTTC; CDR3 protein: CASSWTSGRQETQYF
D gene: -; J gene: TRBJ2-1; V gene: TRBV4-1; clone size: -; CDR3 DNA: TGCGCCAGCAGCCGCTATCCCGGGACGGACATGGGCTCCTACAATGAGCAGTTCTTC; CDR3 protein: CASSRYPGTDMGSYNEQFF
D gene: -; J gene: TRBJ2-3; V gene: TRBV27; clone size: many; CDR3 DNA: TGTGCCAGCAGTCCCCATGGCAGGGAGGACACAGATACGCAGTATTTT; CDR3 protein: CASSPHGREDTDTQYF